This is a list of T cell receptor beta chains from one sample in a study of blood T cell repertoires in COVID-19. The assay was immunoSEQ multiplex PCR, and TCRdb's table has in-frame clones only and misses some. The table shows about 240,000 clones, with roughly 90% occurring only once. Input material: peripheral blood. These receptors were taken from a man in his 60s who had recovered from COVID-19. Both conserved end residues are part of each CDR3. Fields, in order: J gene, D gene, V gene, clone size, CDR3 DNA, CDR3 protein. The D gene is left open where the match is weak. Rows give clone size only sometimes, using once, few, many, or a class for an expanded clone.

TRBJ1-2 - TRBV30 - TGTGCCTGGAGTACGGGCTATGGCTACACCTTC CAWSTGYGYTF
TRBJ2-3 TRBD2 TRBV29-1 - TGCAGCGATAGCCGGGAGGCTAAGACAGATACGCAGTATTTT CSDSREAKTDTQYF
TRBJ2-3 TRBD2 TRBV4-2 - TGTGCCAGCAGCCCCGGGACTATCACAGATACGCAGTATTTT CASSPGTITDTQYF
TRBJ2-2 - TRBV12-3/TRBV12-4 - TGTGCCAGCAGGAGGACTCTGGAGCTGTTTTTT CASRRTLELFF
TRBJ2-2 - TRBV29-1 - TGCAGCGTTGGCGGGCATAGGAACACCGGGGAGCTGTTTTTT CSVGGHRNTGELFF
TRBJ1-1 - TRBV5-5 - TGTGCCAGCAGCTTGGATACGGTGACTGAAGCTTTCTTT CASSLDTVTEAFF
TRBJ1-4 - TRBV4-1 once TGCGCCAGCTCTCGGACTAATGAAAAACTGTTTTTT CASSRTNEKLFF
TRBJ1-2 - TRBV3-1/TRBV3-2 - TGTGCCAGCTCAATGCGGGGGTTAGGCTACACCTTC CASSMRGLGYTF
TRBJ1-1 - TRBV6-1 once TGTGCCAGCAGTGAAGAGGGGCGTCGCACTGAAGCTTTCTTT CASSEEGRRTEAFF
TRBJ1-1 - TRBV7-2 few TGTGCCAGCAGCTTGTCGGGACACGGCGGAACTGAAGCTTTCTTT CASSLSGHGGTEAFF
TRBJ2-5 TRBD2 TRBV6-6 - TGTGCCAGCAGACGGGGACTAGCGGGGTCGCAGACCCAGTACTTC CASRRGLAGSQTQYF
TRBJ2-1 TRBD2 TRBV19 - TGTGCCAGTTCACCGGGACTAGCCTACAATGAGCAGTTCTTC CASSPGLAYNEQFF
TRBJ1-3 TRBD1 TRBV10-3 - TGTGCCATCAGTTCCGGACAGGGGGGAAACACCATATATTTT CAISSGQGGNTIYF
TRBJ1-5 TRBD1 TRBV7-2 - TGTGCCAGCAGCCCGATGGGACAGGGGCAGCCCCAGCATTTT CASSPMGQGQPQHF
TRBJ2-7 - TRBV27 - TGTGCCAGCAGTCTAAGGACAAATGGCTACGAGCAGTACTTC CASSLRTNGYEQYF
TRBJ2-7 TRBD2 TRBV5-6 - TGTGCCAGCAGCTCGCGGGGGGTTTCCTACGAGCAGTACTTC CASSSRGVSYEQYF
TRBJ1-3 - TRBV3-1/TRBV3-2 - TGTGCCAGCAGCGAAACGACAGGCTCTGGAAACACCATATATTTT CASSETTGSGNTIYF
TRBJ1-5 - TRBV6-5 - TGTGCCAGCAGACAGAGCAATCAGCCCCAGCATTTT CASRQSNQPQHF
TRBJ2-7 TRBD2 TRBV10-3 - TGTGCCATCAGGCAAAACCCGGGACTAGTTATGGGCTACGAGCAGTACTTC CAIRQNPGLVMGYEQYF
TRBJ1-4 - TRBV21-1 - TGTGCCAGCACACCAGGGGGTGACGAAAAACTGTTTTTT CASTPGGDEKLFF
TRBJ2-1 TRBD1 TRBV29-1 - TGCAGCGTCCGGGACAGGGGTTTCTACAATGAGCAGTTCTTC CSVRDRGFYNEQFF
TRBJ1-2 TRBD1 TRBV7-9 - TGTGCCAGCAGCCGGGACAGCCCCCAGGGCTACACCTTC CASSRDSPQGYTF
TRBJ2-7 TRBD1 TRBV5-4 - TGTGCCAGCAGCTCGGAACAGGGGGACTCCTACGAGCAGTACTTC CASSSEQGDSYEQYF
TRBJ2-6 - TRBV28 - TGTGCCAGCAGTCCAGGGCCCGCGGCGGGGGCCAACGTCCTGACTTTC CASSPGPAAGANVLTF
TRBJ2-1 TRBD1 TRBV6-6 - TGTGCCAGCAGGCCTCCGGGACAGGGCAATGAGCAGTTCTTC CASRPPGQGNEQFF
TRBJ1-2 TRBD1 TRBV7-2 - TGTGCCAGCAGCTTAGCGGACAGGGTACAAGGCTACACCTTC CASSLADRVQGYTF
TRBJ2-1 - TRBV3-1/TRBV3-2 - TGTGCCAGCAGCCAGGGGGGGGCGAACAATGAGCAGTTCTTC CASSQGGANNEQFF
TRBJ2-3 - TRBV5-4 - TGTGCCAGCAGCTCCCCCCGGTCAAGAGCTAGCACAGATACGCAGTATTTT CASSSPRSRASTDTQYF
TRBJ1-4 - TRBV2 - TGTGCCAGCATTCGGGACGGGGGAGGAGAAAAACTGTTTTTT CASIRDGGGEKLFF
TRBJ1-1 TRBD1 TRBV5-5 once TGTGCCAGCAGCACAAGACAGGGGGCATGGAACACTGAAGCTTTCTTT CASSTRQGAWNTEAFF
TRBJ1-2 - TRBV6-1 - TGTGCCAGCAGTGAAGCGCGGGGGACGCCCGTTTGGGGCTACACCTTC CASSEARGTPVWGYTF
TRBJ1-5 - TRBV30 - TGTGCCTGGGCTACCGGCGGGAATCAGCCCCAGCATTTT CAWATGGNQPQHF
TRBJ1-6 - TRBV24-1 - TGTGCCACCAGACAGTTTTATAATTCACCCCTCCACTTT CATRQFYNSPLHF
TRBJ2-6 - TRBV5-1 few TGCGCCAGCAGCTTGGTTCCCCACTCTGGGGCCAACGTCCTGACTTTC CASSLVPHSGANVLTF
TRBJ1-5 - TRBV5-3 - TGTGCCAGAAGCTTTACAGCCCGGTGGCCCCAGCATTTT CARSFTARWPQHF
TRBJ1-2 - TRBV20-1 - TGCAGTGCTGTCACCGGGGGCTACACCTTC CSAVTGGYTF
TRBJ2-5 - TRBV6-5 - TGTGCCAGCAGTTACTACTATTCGTACCAAGAGACCCAGTACTTC CASSYYYSYQETQYF
TRBJ1-1 TRBD1 TRBV5-1 - TGCGCCAGCGGTCAGGGGGAGGTCACTGAAGCTTTCTTT CASGQGEVTEAFF
TRBJ1-4 - TRBV9 - TGTGCCAGCAGCGTAGGCAGGGTGGGGAATGAAAAACTGTTTTTT CASSVGRVGNEKLFF
TRBJ1-1 TRBD1 TRBV3-1/TRBV3-2 few TGTGCCAGCAGCCATCAAATCCGGCAGGGGGTCACTGAAGCTTTCTTT CASSHQIRQGVTEAFF
TRBJ2-1 TRBD1 TRBV2 - TGTGCCAGCAGGAAAGACAGGGAAGGTCGCAATGAGCAGTTCTTC CASRKDREGRNEQFF
TRBJ1-4 - TRBV9 - TGTGCCAGCAGCGTAGTCAGGGAGGGAAAACTGTTTTTT CASSVVREGKLFF